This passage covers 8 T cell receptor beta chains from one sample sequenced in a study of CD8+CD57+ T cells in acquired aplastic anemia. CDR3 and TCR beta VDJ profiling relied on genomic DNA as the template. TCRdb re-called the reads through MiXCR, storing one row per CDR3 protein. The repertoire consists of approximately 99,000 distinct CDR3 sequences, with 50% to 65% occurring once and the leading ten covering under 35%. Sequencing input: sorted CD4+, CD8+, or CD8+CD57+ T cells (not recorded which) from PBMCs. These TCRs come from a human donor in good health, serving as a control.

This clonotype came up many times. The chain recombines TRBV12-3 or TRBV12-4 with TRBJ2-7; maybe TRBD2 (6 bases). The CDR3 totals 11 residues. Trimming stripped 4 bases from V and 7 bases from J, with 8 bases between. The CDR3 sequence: CASSSGGEQYF. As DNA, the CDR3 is TGTGCCAGCAGTTCCGGGGGAGAGCAGTACTTC.

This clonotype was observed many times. DNA for the CDR3: TGCAGTGCTAGTAAGGTGGGCCATCAGCCCCAGCATTTT. Its protein product is CSASKVGHQPQHF. The chain recombines TRBV20-1 with TRBJ1-5; D not resolved. Trimming pared 3 bases from V and 5 bases from J, leaving 11 bases between. CDR1 DFQATT and CDR2 SNEGSKA come from the germline V gene (reference sequence). CDR3 size: 13 residues.

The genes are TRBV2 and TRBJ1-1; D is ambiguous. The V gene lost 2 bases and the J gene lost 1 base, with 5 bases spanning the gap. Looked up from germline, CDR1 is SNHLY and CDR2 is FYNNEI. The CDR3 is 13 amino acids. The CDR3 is CASSELGNTEAFF. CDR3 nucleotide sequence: TGTGCCAGCAGTGAATTAGGGAACACTGAAGCTTTCTTT.

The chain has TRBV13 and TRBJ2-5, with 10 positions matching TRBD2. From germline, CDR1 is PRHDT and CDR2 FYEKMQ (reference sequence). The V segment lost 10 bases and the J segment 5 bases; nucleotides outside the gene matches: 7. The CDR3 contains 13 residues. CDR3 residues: CATRTSGVETQYF. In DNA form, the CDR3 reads TGTGCCACCCGGACTAGCGGCGTGGAGACCCAGTACTTC.

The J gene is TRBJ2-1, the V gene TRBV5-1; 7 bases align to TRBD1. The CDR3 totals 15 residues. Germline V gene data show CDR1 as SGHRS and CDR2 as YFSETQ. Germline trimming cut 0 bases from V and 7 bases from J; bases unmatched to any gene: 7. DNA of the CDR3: TGCGCCAGCAGCTTGGGGCAGGGGGAATGGAATGAGCAGTTCTTC. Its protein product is CASSLGQGEWNEQFF.

CDR3 sequence reads: CASSFGGGKDEQFF. CDR3 coding DNA: TGTGCCAGCAGCTTCGGCGGGGGGAAGGATGAGCAGTTCTTC. The chain combines TRBV14 with TRBJ2-1; 8 bases align to TRBD2. J gave up 8 bases and V 5 bases, and 8 bases lay outside the gene matches. The CDR3 runs 14 residues. The germline V gene encodes CDR1 SGHDN and CDR2 FVKESK.

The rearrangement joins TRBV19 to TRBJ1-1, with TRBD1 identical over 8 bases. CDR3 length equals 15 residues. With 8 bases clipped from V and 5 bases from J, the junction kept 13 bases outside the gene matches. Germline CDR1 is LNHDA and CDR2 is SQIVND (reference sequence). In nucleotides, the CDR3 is TGTGCCAGTTTGGAAGACAGGGGAAGGGATACTGAAGCTTTCTTT. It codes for CASLEDRGRDTEAFF.

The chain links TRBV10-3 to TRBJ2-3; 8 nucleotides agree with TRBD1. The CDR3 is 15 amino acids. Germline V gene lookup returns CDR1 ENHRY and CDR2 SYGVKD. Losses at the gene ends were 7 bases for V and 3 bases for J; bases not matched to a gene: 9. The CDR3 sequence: CAINDTGGRTDTQYF. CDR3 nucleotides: TGTGCCATCAATGACACAGGGGGAAGAACAGATACGCAGTATTTT.